This is a list of T cell receptor beta chains from one sample in a study of shared clonotypes between healthy human individuals. Clones were sequenced by immunoSEQ multiplex PCR, and TCRdb holds only the in-frame ones, with some missing. This repertoire shows about 2,500,000 clones, around 90% found once; its top ten account for 0.13% to 0.15%. Specimen: naive CD4+ T cells sorted from blood. The receptors originated from a man between 18 and 35 years old in good health. The CDR3 runs from the conserved cysteine through the conserved F or W. The D gene is left open where the match is weak. Only part of the rows carry a size: once, few, many, or a class if the clone is expanded.

cdr3_nt cdr3_aa d_call j_call v_call clone_size
TGTGCCAGCAGCTTGGGGGCCGGAAACACCATATATTTT CASSLGAGNTIYF . TRBJ1-3 TRBV5-6 .
TGCGCCAGCAGCCAAGATCATCGGACTAGCGGGTTTTACGAGCAGTACTTC CASSQDHRTSGFYEQYF TRBD2 TRBJ2-7 TRBV4-3 .
TGCGCCAGCAGCTTGGCGGTTTCCAGGGTCAATGGCTACACCTTC CASSLAVSRVNGYTF . TRBJ1-2 TRBV5-1 .
TGTGCCAGCAGTTTAGGGAGCGAGCAGTACTTC CASSLGSEQYF . TRBJ2-7 TRBV6-5 .
TGTGCCAGTAGTATGGGGGAAGGAAAGCCCCAGCATTTT CASSMGEGKPQHF . TRBJ1-5 TRBV19 few
TGTGCCAGCAGCGTAGGGAGGGGAGAGACCCAGTACTTC CASSVGRGETQYF . TRBJ2-5 TRBV9 .
TGTGCCAGCAGTTACTCCAAGGGGGGGTATGGCTACACCTTC CASSYSKGGYGYTF . TRBJ1-2 TRBV6-5 .
TGCGCCAGCAGGGCCGGGACAGAGAACACCGGGGAGCTGTTTTTT CASRAGTENTGELFF TRBD1 TRBJ2-2 TRBV10-1 .
TGCGCCAGCAGTGAGGGCGGGGCAGGCTACAATGAGCAGTTCTTC CASSEGGAGYNEQFF . TRBJ2-1 TRBV10-1 .
TGTGCCAGCAGTTACCGGGATCAAGAGACCCAGTACTTC CASSYRDQETQYF . TRBJ2-5 TRBV6-6 .
TGCGCCAGCAGCTTGGGGCGGGAGTCCTACGAGCAGTACTTC CASSLGRESYEQYF TRBD2 TRBJ2-7 TRBV5-1 .
TGTGCCTGGAGGGCAGGGTTCGGAAACACCATATATTTT CAWRAGFGNTIYF . TRBJ1-3 TRBV30 .
TGCGCCAGCAGCTTGGGGGAGTTTGGTGAAAAACTGTTTTTT CASSLGEFGEKLFF . TRBJ1-4 TRBV5-1 .
TGTGCCACCAGCAGAGATGGTGGTGGCTACACCTTC CATSRDGGGYTF . TRBJ1-2 TRBV15 .
TGTGCCAGCAGGACCGACGGAAGCTCCTATAATTCACCCCTCCACTTT CASRTDGSSYNSPLHF . TRBJ1-6 TRBV27 .
TGCAGCGTTGGTAGTTCAACTAATGAAAAACTGTTTTTT CSVGSSTNEKLFF . TRBJ1-4 TRBV29-1 .
TGCGCCAGCAGCCAAGTGGGCCTACCTCAAGAGACCCAGTACTTC CASSQVGLPQETQYF . TRBJ2-5 TRBV4-1 .
TGTGCCAGCAGCTTAGGAGATTATGGCTACACCTTC CASSLGDYGYTF . TRBJ1-2 TRBV11-2 .
TGTGCCACAACGGGACAGGGGGCGATCTCTGAAAAACTGTTTTTT CATTGQGAISEKLFF TRBD1 TRBJ1-4 TRBV30 .
TGTGCCAGTAATGCCGGGACTGAAAATGAAAAACTGTTTTTT CASNAGTENEKLFF . TRBJ1-4 TRBV7-9 .
TGTGCCAGCAGTGCCAGAAGAACCGGGGAGCTGTTTTTT CASSARRTGELFF . TRBJ2-2 TRBV6-1 .
TGTGCCAGCAGTGAAGCCGGGACGCAAATCTATGGCTACACCTTC CASSEAGTQIYGYTF . TRBJ1-2 TRBV2 .
TGTGCCAGCTCACCCGGGACAGGGCCTACTTCACCCCTCCACTTT CASSPGTGPTSPLHF TRBD1 TRBJ1-6 TRBV18 .
TGTGCCAGCAGCTTGGGGGGGGCCAATTCACCCCTCCACTTT CASSLGGANSPLHF . TRBJ1-6 TRBV5-4 .
TGTGCCACCGGGCAGGGTATCGGAAACACCATATATTTT CATGQGIGNTIYF . TRBJ1-3 TRBV6-5 .
TGTGCCGTTCCTCGGGGAGGGGGCAATTCTAACTATGGCTACACCTTC CAVPRGGGNSNYGYTF TRBD1 TRBJ1-2 TRBV5-4 once
TGTGCCAGCAGCTTAGGTCCCGAGCGGGCGCAGTTCTTC CASSLGPERAQFF . TRBJ2-1 TRBV11-3 .
TGTGCCAGCAGCGTAGCTCGGGTCGGGACCGGGGAGCTGTTTTTT CASSVARVGTGELFF . TRBJ2-2 TRBV9 once
TGTGCCAGCAGCTTTACATCGGGCACTGAAGCTTTCTTT CASSFTSGTEAFF . TRBJ1-1 TRBV7-2 once
TGTGCCAGCAGTTTTTCCGGCAAGGGGGAGACCCAGTACTTC CASSFSGKGETQYF . TRBJ2-5 TRBV28 .
TGTGCCAGCAGCTTAGTTGGCGGGGTTAACGAATTGGCCCAGTACTTC CASSLVGGVNELAQYF . TRBJ2-5 TRBV7-6 .
TGTGCCAGCTCACGGGATACAGGAGGTAGAGATACGCAGTATTTT CASSRDTGGRDTQYF . TRBJ2-3 TRBV18 .
TGTGCCAGCAGTTACCGGGACAGGGATAGTCAGCCCCAGCATTTT CASSYRDRDSQPQHF TRBD1 TRBJ1-5 TRBV6-6 .
TGTGCCTGGAGTGTTGGGACTAGCGGGGTAACAGATACGCAGTATTTT CAWSVGTSGVTDTQYF TRBD2 TRBJ2-3 TRBV30 .
TGTGCCAGCAGCCAATCGACAGGGGACCCGAACACTGAAGCTTTCTTT CASSQSTGDPNTEAFF TRBD1 TRBJ1-1 TRBV4-2 .
TGTGCCAGCAGCTTGGCGGTTCGGGAGCAGGAGACCCAGTACTTC CASSLAVREQETQYF . TRBJ2-5 TRBV5-6 .
TGTGCCAGCAGCTTGAGGGGCCCTCCATCCGAAGCTTTCTTT CASSLRGPPSEAFF . TRBJ1-1 TRBV7-2 .
TGCGCCAGCAGAGATTTAGCGGGGGGGCCTTACAATGAGCAGTTCTTC CASRDLAGGPYNEQFF TRBD2 TRBJ2-1 TRBV10-2 .
TGTGCCAGCTGCTCCAATAGGGCAAGTGAAGCTTTCTTT CASCSNRASEAFF . TRBJ1-1 TRBV11-2 .
TGCGCCAGCAGCCCTCTCGAGCGGATAGCCAAAAACATTCAGTACTTC CASSPLERIAKNIQYF . TRBJ2-4 TRBV4-1 once
TGCGCCAGCAGCTTGGCTCGGGAGCGGGGCGAGCAGTACTTC CASSLARERGEQYF TRBD2 TRBJ2-7 TRBV5-1 .
TGTGCCAGCTCACCAGTCGTGCAGAGCGGCTCTGGGGCCAACGTCCTGACTTTC CASSPVVQSGSGANVLTF . TRBJ2-6 TRBV18 .
TGTGCCAGCAGACAGCCCGGACTAGCGATAGAGACCCAGTACTTC CASRQPGLAIETQYF TRBD2 TRBJ2-5 TRBV7-2 .
TGTGCCAGCAGCTTAAGGGCTTGGGATGGCTACACCTTC CASSLRAWDGYTF . TRBJ1-2 TRBV7-6 .
TGTGCCAGCAGCTCTACCGCCGGGACAGGGGGCTACACCTTC CASSSTAGTGGYTF TRBD1 TRBJ1-2 TRBV5-4 .
TGTGCCAGCAGCGGGACGACTAGTTTCAATGAGCAGTTCTTC CASSGTTSFNEQFF . TRBJ2-1 TRBV9 .